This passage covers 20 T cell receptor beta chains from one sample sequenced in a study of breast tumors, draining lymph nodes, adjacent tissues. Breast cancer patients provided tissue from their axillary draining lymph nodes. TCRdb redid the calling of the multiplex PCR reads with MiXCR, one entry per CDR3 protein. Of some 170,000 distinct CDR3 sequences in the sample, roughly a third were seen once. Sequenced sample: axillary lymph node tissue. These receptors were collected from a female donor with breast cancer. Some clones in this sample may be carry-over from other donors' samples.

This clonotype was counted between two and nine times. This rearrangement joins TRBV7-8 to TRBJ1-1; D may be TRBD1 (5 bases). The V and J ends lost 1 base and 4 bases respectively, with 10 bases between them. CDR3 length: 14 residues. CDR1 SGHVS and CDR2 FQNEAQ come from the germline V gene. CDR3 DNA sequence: TGTGCCAGCAGCTTAGGGGGCGCTTCCACTGAAGCTTTCTTT. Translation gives CASSLGGASTEAFF.

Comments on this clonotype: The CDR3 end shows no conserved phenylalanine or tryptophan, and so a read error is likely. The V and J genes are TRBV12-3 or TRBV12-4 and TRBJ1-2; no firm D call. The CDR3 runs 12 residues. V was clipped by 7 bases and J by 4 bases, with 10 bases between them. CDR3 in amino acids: CASTPSAYGYTV. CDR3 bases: TGTGCCAGCACCCCCTCGGCCTATGGCTACACCGTC.

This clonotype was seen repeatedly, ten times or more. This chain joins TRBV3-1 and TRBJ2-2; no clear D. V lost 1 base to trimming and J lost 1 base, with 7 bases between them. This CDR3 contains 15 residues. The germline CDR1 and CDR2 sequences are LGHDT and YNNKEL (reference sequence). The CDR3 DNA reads TGTGCCAGCAGCCAAGTTCCGGGGAACACCGGGGAGCTGTTTTTT. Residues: CASSQVPGNTGELFF.

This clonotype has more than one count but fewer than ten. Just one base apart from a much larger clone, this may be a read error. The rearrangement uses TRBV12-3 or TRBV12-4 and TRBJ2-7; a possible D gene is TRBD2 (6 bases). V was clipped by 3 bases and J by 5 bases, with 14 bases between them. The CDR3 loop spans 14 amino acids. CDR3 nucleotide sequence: TGTGCCAGCAGTTTCGGGGGACTCTTGAACGAGCAGTACTTC. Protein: CASSFGGLLNEQYF.

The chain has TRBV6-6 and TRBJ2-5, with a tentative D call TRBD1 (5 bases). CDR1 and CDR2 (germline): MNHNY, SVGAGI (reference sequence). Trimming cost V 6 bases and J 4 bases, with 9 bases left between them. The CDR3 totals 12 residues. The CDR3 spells CASSQTGETQYF. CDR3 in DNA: TGTGCCAGCAGCCAAACAGGAGAGACCCAGTACTTC.

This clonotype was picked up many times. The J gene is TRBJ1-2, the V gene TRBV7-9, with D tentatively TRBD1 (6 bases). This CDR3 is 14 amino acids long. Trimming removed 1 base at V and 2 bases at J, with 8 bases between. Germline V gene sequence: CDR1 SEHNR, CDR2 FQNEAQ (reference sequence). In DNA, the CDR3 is TGTGCCAGCAGCTTAGGGACAGCGAACTATGGCTACACCTTC. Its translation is CASSLGTANYGYTF. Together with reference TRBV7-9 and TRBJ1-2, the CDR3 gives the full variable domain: DTGVSQNPRHKITKRGQNVTFRCDPISEHNRLYWYRQTLGQGPEFLTYFQNEAQLEKSRLLSDRFSAERPKGSFSTLEIQRTEQGDSAMYLCASSLGTANYGYTFGSGTRLTVV.

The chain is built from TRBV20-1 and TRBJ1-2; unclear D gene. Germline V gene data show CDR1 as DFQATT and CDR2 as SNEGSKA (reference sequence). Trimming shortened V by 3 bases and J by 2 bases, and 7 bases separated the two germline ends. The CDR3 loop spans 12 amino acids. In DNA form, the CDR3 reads TGCAGTGCTAGGTTATCCAACTATGGCTACACCTTC. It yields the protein CSARLSNYGYTF.

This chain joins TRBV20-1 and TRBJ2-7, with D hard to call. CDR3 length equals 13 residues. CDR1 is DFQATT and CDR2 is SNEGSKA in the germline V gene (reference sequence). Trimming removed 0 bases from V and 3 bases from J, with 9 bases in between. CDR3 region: CSARDPRLYEQYF. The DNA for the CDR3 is TGCAGTGCTAGAGATCCCCGGCTCTACGAGCAGTACTTC.

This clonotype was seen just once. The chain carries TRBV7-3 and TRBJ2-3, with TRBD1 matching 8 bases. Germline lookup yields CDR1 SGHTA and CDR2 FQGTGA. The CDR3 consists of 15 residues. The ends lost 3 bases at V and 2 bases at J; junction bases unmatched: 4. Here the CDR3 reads CASSFDRGDTDTQYF. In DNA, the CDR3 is TGTGCCAGCAGCTTTGACAGGGGAGACACAGATACGCAGTATTTT.

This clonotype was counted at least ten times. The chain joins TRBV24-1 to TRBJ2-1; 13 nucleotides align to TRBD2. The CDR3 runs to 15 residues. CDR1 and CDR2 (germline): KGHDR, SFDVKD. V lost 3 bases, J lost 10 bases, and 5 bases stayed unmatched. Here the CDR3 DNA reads TGTGCCACCAGTGATATCGGGACTAGCGGGAAAGAGCAGTTCTTC. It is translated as CATSDIGTSGKEQFF.

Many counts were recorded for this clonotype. Here the CDR3 reads CASSLSQGVEQYF. Written as DNA, the CDR3 is TGTGCCAGCAGTTTGTCACAGGGAGTCGAGCAGTACTTC. The chain is built from TRBV27 and TRBJ2-7; tentative D call: TRBD1 (6 bases). The CDR3 loop spans 13 amino acids. The germline V gene encodes CDR1 MNHEY and CDR2 SMNVEV (reference sequence). Trimming pared 3 bases from V and 6 bases from J, leaving 12 bases between.

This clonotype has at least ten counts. The CDR3 protein is CASSLGQGKNIQYF. The CDR3, as DNA: TGTGCCAGCAGCTTGGGACAGGGTAAAAACATTCAGTACTTC. The chain recombines TRBV7-2 with TRBJ2-4; TRBD1 aligns across 9 bases. Germline lookup yields CDR1 SGHTA and CDR2 FQGNSA. The CDR3 has 14 amino acids. V lost 3 bases and J lost 4; bases outside the gene matches: 1.

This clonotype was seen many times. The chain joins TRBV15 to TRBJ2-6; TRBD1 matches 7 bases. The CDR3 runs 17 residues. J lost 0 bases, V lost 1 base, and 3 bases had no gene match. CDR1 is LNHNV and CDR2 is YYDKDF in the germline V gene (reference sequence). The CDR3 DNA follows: TGTGCCACCAGCAGAGGGGGACAGATCTCTGGGGCCAACGTCCTGACTTTC. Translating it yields CATSRGGQISGANVLTF.

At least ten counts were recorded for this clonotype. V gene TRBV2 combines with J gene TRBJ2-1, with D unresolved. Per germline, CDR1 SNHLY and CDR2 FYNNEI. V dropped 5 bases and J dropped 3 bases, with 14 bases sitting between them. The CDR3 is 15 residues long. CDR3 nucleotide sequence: TGTGCCAGCAGTCAAAGGGCGTCCGGCTACAATGAGCAGTTCTTC. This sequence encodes CASSQRASGYNEQFF.

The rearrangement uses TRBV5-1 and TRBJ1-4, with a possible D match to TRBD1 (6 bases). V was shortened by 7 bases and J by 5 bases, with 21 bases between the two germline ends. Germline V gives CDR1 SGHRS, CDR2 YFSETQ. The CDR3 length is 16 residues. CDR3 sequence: CASDEQGGAYNEKLFF. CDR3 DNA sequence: TGCGCCAGCGACGAACAGGGTGGCGCCTACAATGAAAAACTGTTTTTT.

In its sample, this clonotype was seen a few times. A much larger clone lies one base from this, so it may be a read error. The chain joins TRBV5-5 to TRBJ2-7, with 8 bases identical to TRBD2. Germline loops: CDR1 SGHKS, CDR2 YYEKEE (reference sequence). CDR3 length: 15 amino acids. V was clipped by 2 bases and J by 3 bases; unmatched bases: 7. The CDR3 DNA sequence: TGTGCCAGCAGCTTAGCGGGGGCCGCGAACTACGAGCAGTACTTC. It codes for CASSLAGAANYEQYF.

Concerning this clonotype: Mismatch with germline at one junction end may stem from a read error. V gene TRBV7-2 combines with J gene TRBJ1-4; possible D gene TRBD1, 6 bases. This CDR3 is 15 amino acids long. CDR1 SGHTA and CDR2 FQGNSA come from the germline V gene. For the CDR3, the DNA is TGTGCCAGCAGCCAGGATGGGCAGGGGAATGAAAGACTGTTTTTT. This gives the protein CASSQDGQGNERLFF.

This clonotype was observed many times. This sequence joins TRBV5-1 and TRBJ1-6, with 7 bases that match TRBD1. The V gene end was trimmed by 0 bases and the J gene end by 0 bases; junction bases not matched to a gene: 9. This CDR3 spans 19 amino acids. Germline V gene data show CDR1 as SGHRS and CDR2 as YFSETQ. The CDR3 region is CASSLVSRGPSSYNSPLHF. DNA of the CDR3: TGCGCCAGCAGCTTGGTTTCAAGGGGGCCCAGCTCCTATAATTCACCCCTCCACTTT.

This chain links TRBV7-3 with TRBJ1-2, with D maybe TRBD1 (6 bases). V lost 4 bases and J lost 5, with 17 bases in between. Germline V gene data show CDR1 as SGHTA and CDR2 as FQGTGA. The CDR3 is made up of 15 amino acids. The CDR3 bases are TGTGCCAGCAGCTCCGGCGGGGGGCTCGGGTATGGCTACACCTTC. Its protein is CASSSGGGLGYGYTF.

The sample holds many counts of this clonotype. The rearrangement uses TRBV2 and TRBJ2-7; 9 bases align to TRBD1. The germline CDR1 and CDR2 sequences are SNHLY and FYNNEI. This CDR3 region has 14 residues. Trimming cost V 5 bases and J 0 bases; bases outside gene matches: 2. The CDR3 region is CASSTGQGSYEQYF. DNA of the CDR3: TGTGCCAGCAGTACGGGACAGGGCTCCTACGAGCAGTACTTC.